The rows below give T cell receptor beta chains drawn from one sample of a study of Ad26.COV2.S vaccination and SARS-CoV-2 variants. Assay used: immunoSEQ multiplex PCR; TCRdb lists only in-frame clones, some missing. The data show 400,000 to 450,000 clones, with around 90% seen just once and 9% to 15% held by the top ten. The material sequenced was peripheral blood, taken in a trial of Ad26.COV2.S vaccine versus placebo. Source of these receptors: a person aged 18-65 years who received the Ad26.COV2.S COVID-19 vaccine or a placebo. The CDR3 runs from the conserved cysteine through the conserved F or W. D genes are given only for firm matches. The size field is filled for only some rows; it gives once, few, many or a size class.

J gene: TRBJ2-7
D gene: NA
clone size: NA
V gene: TRBV9
CDR3 protein: CASSADGLGQDEQYF
CDR3 DNA: TGTGCCAGCAGCGCGGATGGACTGGGCCAGGACGAGCAGTACTTC

J gene: TRBJ2-7
D gene: TRBD2
clone size: once
V gene: TRBV11-2
CDR3 protein: CASSFSGLAKYEQYF
CDR3 DNA: TGTGCCAGCAGCTTTTCGGGACTAGCGAAATACGAGCAGTACTTC

J gene: TRBJ2-4
D gene: NA
clone size: NA
V gene: TRBV30
CDR3 protein: CAWSVGGINIQYF
CDR3 DNA: TGTGCCTGGAGTGTAGGAGGGATAAACATTCAGTACTTC

J gene: TRBJ1-3
D gene: TRBD1
clone size: NA
V gene: TRBV7-9
CDR3 protein: CASSDRGLETGNTIYF
CDR3 DNA: TGTGCCAGCAGCGACAGGGGATTGGAGACTGGAAACACCATATATTTT

J gene: TRBJ2-2
D gene: NA
clone size: NA
V gene: TRBV7-6
CDR3 protein: CASSLGASDGELFF
CDR3 DNA: TGTGCCAGCAGCTTAGGTGCTAGCGATGGGGAGCTGTTTTTT

J gene: TRBJ2-2
D gene: TRBD1
clone size: NA
V gene: TRBV7-3
CDR3 protein: CASSSTGMLGGELFF
CDR3 DNA: TGTGCCAGCAGCTCGACAGGGATGCTCGGCGGGGAGCTGTTTTTT

J gene: TRBJ2-1
D gene: NA
clone size: NA
V gene: TRBV28
CDR3 protein: CASSLERSSYNEQFF
CDR3 DNA: TGTGCCAGCAGTTTAGAGAGGAGCTCCTACAATGAGCAGTTCTTC

J gene: TRBJ1-1
D gene: TRBD1
clone size: once
V gene: TRBV10-3
CDR3 protein: CAITSGQGNTEAFF
CDR3 DNA: TGTGCCATCACCTCAGGACAGGGAAACACTGAAGCTTTCTTT

J gene: TRBJ1-6
D gene: NA
clone size: NA
V gene: TRBV12-3/TRBV12-4
CDR3 protein: CASSLDNSPLHF
CDR3 DNA: TGTGCCAGCAGCCTGGATAATTCACCCCTCCACTTT

J gene: TRBJ2-5
D gene: NA
clone size: NA
V gene: TRBV7-9
CDR3 protein: CASSLQRRETQYF
CDR3 DNA: TGTGCCAGCAGCTTACAGAGGCGGGAGACCCAGTACTTC

J gene: TRBJ2-7
D gene: NA
clone size: NA
V gene: TRBV3-1/TRBV3-2
CDR3 protein: CASKWMGSSCEQYF
CDR3 DNA: TGTGCCAGCAAGTGGATGGGTAGTAGTTGCGAGCAGTACTTC

J gene: TRBJ1-2
D gene: TRBD1
clone size: NA
V gene: TRBV12-3/TRBV12-4
CDR3 protein: CASNPGQGYGYTF
CDR3 DNA: TGTGCCAGCAACCCGGGACAGGGCTATGGCTACACCTTC

J gene: TRBJ2-5
D gene: NA
clone size: NA
V gene: TRBV30
CDR3 protein: CAWSSSGRETQYF
CDR3 DNA: TGTGCCTGGAGTTCTTCAGGGAGAGAGACCCAGTACTTC

J gene: TRBJ2-3
D gene: NA
clone size: once
V gene: TRBV11-3
CDR3 protein: CASSLADTDTQYF
CDR3 DNA: TGTGCCAGCAGCTTAGCGGACACAGATACGCAGTATTTT

J gene: TRBJ2-7
D gene: NA
clone size: NA
V gene: TRBV2
CDR3 protein: CASSDLLRDKNSYEQYF
CDR3 DNA: TGTGCCAGCAGCGACCTCCTCCGGGACAAGAACTCCTACGAGCAGTACTTC

J gene: TRBJ1-1
D gene: NA
clone size: NA
V gene: TRBV7-2
CDR3 protein: CASSSLGWYAEAFF
CDR3 DNA: TGTGCCAGCAGCTCCCTGGGTTGGTACGCTGAAGCTTTCTTT

J gene: TRBJ2-7
D gene: TRBD2
clone size: NA
V gene: TRBV19
CDR3 protein: CAPERGAYEQYF
CDR3 DNA: TGTGCCCCTGAGCGGGGAGCCTACGAGCAGTACTTC

J gene: TRBJ1-1
D gene: NA
clone size: NA
V gene: TRBV5-6
CDR3 protein: CASSLYGRGPTEAFF
CDR3 DNA: TGTGCCAGCAGCTTGTATGGCAGGGGTCCAACTGAAGCTTTCTTT

J gene: TRBJ2-3
D gene: NA
clone size: NA
V gene: TRBV5-1
CDR3 protein: CASSSPTADTQYF
CDR3 DNA: TGCGCCAGCAGCTCCCCGACGGCAGATACGCAGTATTTT

J gene: TRBJ2-7
D gene: NA
clone size: few
V gene: TRBV6-5
CDR3 protein: CASSTAYSYEQYF
CDR3 DNA: TGTGCCAGCTCTACAGCCTACTCCTACGAGCAGTACTTC

J gene: TRBJ2-1
D gene: TRBD2
clone size: NA
V gene: TRBV28
CDR3 protein: CASSSSGSVKFF
CDR3 DNA: TGTGCCAGCAGTTCTAGCGGGAGCGTCAAGTTCTTC

J gene: TRBJ2-5
D gene: TRBD2
clone size: NA
V gene: TRBV5-5
CDR3 protein: CASSSVTSEQETQYF
CDR3 DNA: TGTGCCAGCAGCTCCGTGACTAGCGAGCAAGAGACCCAGTACTTC

J gene: TRBJ1-6
D gene: NA
clone size: NA
V gene: TRBV30
CDR3 protein: CAWAKGKDYNSPLHF
CDR3 DNA: TGTGCCTGGGCCAAGGGGAAGGATTATAATTCACCCCTCCACTTT